These 25 T cell receptor beta chains were all obtained from the same sample, sequenced in a study of Ad26.COV2.S vaccination and SARS-CoV-2 variants. The method was immunoSEQ multiplex PCR; TCRdb's version includes in-frame clones alone and lacks a portion of them. The profile shows fewer than 600,000 clones, roughly nine tenths of them singletons. Treatment meaning: around 19 received Ad26.COV2.S at low or high dose, single or two shots; roughly five received placebo; per-sample allocation not given. Sampling happened 63 days after the first vaccine or placebo injection. Specimen: peripheral blood, collected in a trial of Ad26.COV2.S vaccine versus placebo. These receptor sequences come from a person aged 18-60 years who received the Ad26.COV2.S COVID-19 vaccine or a placebo.

V is TRBV27 and J is TRBJ2-2; D unresolved. The CDR3 is made up of 15 amino acids. Trimming removed 8 bases from V and 1 base from J, with 14 bases in between. Germline lookup yields CDR1 MNHEY and CDR2 SMNVEV (reference sequence). The CDR3 is CASFSIRGNTGELFF. The CDR3 DNA follows: TGTGCCAGCTTTTCTATCCGCGGGAACACCGGGGAGCTGTTTTTT.

The genes are TRBV19 and TRBJ1-4; TRBD1 aligns across 7 bases. Per germline, CDR1 LNHDA and CDR2 SQIVND (reference sequence). After removal of 9 bases from V and 5 bases from J, the junction contained 12 bases not matched to a gene. This CDR3 comprises 15 residues. CDR3 region: CASRWGGTVNEKLFF. The DNA of the CDR3 is TGTGCCAGCCGATGGGGCGGGACAGTAAATGAAAAACTGTTTTTT.

V gene TRBV9 combines with J gene TRBJ2-2; maybe TRBD1 (6 bases). Germline V gene lookup returns CDR1 SGDLS and CDR2 YYNGEE. Trimming cost V 0 bases and J 5 bases, with 8 bases left between them. The CDR3 extends over 14 amino acids. Here the CDR3 DNA reads TGTGCCAGCAGCGTAGGGACAGTTACCGGGGAGCTGTTTTTT. Amino acids: CASSVGTVTGELFF.

The chain joins TRBV6-2 or TRBV6-3 to TRBJ2-7; the D gene could be TRBD1 or TRBD2 (5 bases each). CDR1 MNHEY and CDR2 SVGEGT come from the germline V gene. The germline V and J ends were trimmed by 4 bases and 2 bases, with 21 bases remaining between them. The CDR3 spans 17 residues. Here the CDR3 reads CASSSHLGPYSTYEQYF. CDR3 nucleotides: TGTGCCAGCAGTTCCCACCTGGGACCATATTCTACCTACGAGCAGTACTTC.

The chain couples TRBV11-2 to TRBJ1-1, with TRBD1 matching over 7 bases. The CDR3 has 17 amino acids. With 1 base clipped from V and 3 bases from J, the junction kept 11 bases outside the gene matches. Per germline, CDR1 SGHAT and CDR2 FQNNGV. CDR3 loop: CASSLGRGGSRDTEAFF. The CDR3 DNA reads as TGTGCCAGCAGCTTAGGCAGGGGGGGCTCACGGGACACTGAAGCTTTCTTT.

The chain joins TRBV4-1 to TRBJ2-5; 9 positions match TRBD2. The CDR3 is made up of 17 amino acids. J was trimmed by 5 bases and V by 1 base; bases with no gene match: 11. CDR1 and CDR2 (germline): MGHRA, YSYEKL. This chain's CDR3 is CASSQGPDSGGWETQYF. CDR3 sequence (DNA): TGCGCCAGCAGCCAAGGCCCTGATAGCGGGGGCTGGGAGACCCAGTACTTC.

The chain recombines TRBV25-1 with TRBJ1-2; 10 bases line up with TRBD1. V lost 10 bases, J lost 5 bases, and 10 bases stayed unmatched. The CDR3 has 14 amino acids. Germline V gene data show CDR1 as MGHDK and CDR2 as SYGVNS. This chain's CDR3 is CATKAGQGEYGYTF. The CDR3 region has the DNA TGTGCCACCAAGGCCGGACAGGGGGAATATGGCTACACCTTC.

The genes are TRBV7-2 and TRBJ1-3; maybe TRBD1 (6 bases). The CDR3 covers 13 residues. The V and J ends lost 5 bases and 6 bases respectively, with 11 bases between them. Germline CDR1 is SGHTA and CDR2 is FQGNSA. The CDR3 spells CASSRTELNTIYF. In nucleotides, the CDR3 is TGTGCCAGCAGCCGGACAGAGCTAAACACCATATATTTT.

This chain joins TRBV5-8 and TRBJ2-3; TRBD2 matches at 11 bases. V was clipped by 5 bases and J by 2 bases; unmatched bases: 7. Germline V gene lookup returns CDR1 SGHTS and CDR2 YDEGEE. This CDR3 region has 16 residues. CDR3 nucleotides: TGTGCCAGCAGTCCCAGACTAGCGGGGATCACAGATACGCAGTATTTT. It yields the protein CASSPRLAGITDTQYF.

Only one count was recorded for this clone. The V and J genes are TRBV6-5 and TRBJ1-2; weak D call: TRBD1 (5 bases). Germline values: CDR1 MNHEY, CDR2 SVGAGI. This CDR3 spans 16 amino acids. The germline V and J ends were trimmed by 2 bases and 4 bases, with 17 bases remaining between them. This chain's CDR3 is CASSYRGREGFYGYTF. DNA of the CDR3: TGTGCCAGCAGTTACAGGGGAAGGGAAGGGTTCTATGGCTACACCTTC.

V usage is TRBV28 and J usage is TRBJ1-5, with no clear D. CDR1 is MDHEN and CDR2 is SYDVKM in the germline V gene. The V and J ends lost 6 bases and 1 base respectively, with 4 bases between them. This CDR3 is built from 12 residues. Here the CDR3 reads CASRTSNQPQHF. Here the CDR3 DNA reads TGTGCCAGCAGAACCAGCAATCAGCCCCAGCATTTT.

The chain carries TRBV10-3 and TRBJ2-1; 8 bases agree with TRBD2. V was clipped by 1 base and J by 10 bases; unmatched bases: 6. The CDR3 totals 14 residues. Germline assignment: CDR1 ENHRY and CDR2 SYGVKD. CDR3 region: CAISEWSSGVEQFF. The CDR3 nucleotides are TGTGCCATCAGTGAGTGGAGTAGCGGGGTGGAGCAGTTCTTC.

The rearrangement links TRBV4-1 to TRBJ2-7, with D hard to call. The germline V and J ends were trimmed by 0 bases and 6 bases, with 12 bases remaining between them. The CDR3 has 14 amino acids. Germline CDR1 is MGHRA and CDR2 is YSYEKL. CDR3 amino acids: CASSQEWARIEQYF. CDR3 nucleotide sequence: TGCGCCAGCAGCCAAGAATGGGCCCGAATCGAGCAGTACTTC.

J is TRBJ2-7 and V is TRBV5-1, with 7 positions matching TRBD1. Trimming at V came to 4 bases and at J to 2 bases, leaving 9 bases not matched to a gene. Germline V gives CDR1 SGHRS, CDR2 YFSETQ. The CDR3 runs 15 residues. The CDR3 nucleotides are TGCGCCAGCAGCCCCGGGACAGTGGAGGCCTACGAGCAGTACTTC. This gives the protein CASSPGTVEAYEQYF.

The chain joins TRBV11-1 to TRBJ2-7, with no clear D. CDR3 length: 14 amino acids. V lost 2 bases to trimming and J lost 3 bases, with 11 bases between them. The germline gives CDR1 SGHAT, CDR2 FQDESV (reference sequence). In nucleotides, the CDR3 is TGTGCCAGCAGCTTACCCCCTCTGGACTACGAGCAGTACTTC. This translates into CASSLPPLDYEQYF. Full variable domain (rest looked up from reference TRBV11-1 and TRBJ2-7): EAEVAQSPRYKITEKSQAVAFWCDPISGHATLYWYRQILGQGPELLVQFQDESVVDDSQLPKDRFSAERLKGVDSTLKIQPAELGDSAMYLCASSLPPLDYEQYFGPGTRLTVT.

The chain links TRBV29-1 to TRBJ2-1; D is possibly TRBD2 (6 bases). The CDR3 runs 15 residues. Looked up from germline, CDR1 is SQVTM and CDR2 is ANQGSEA. Between the trimmed V and J ends, which lost 4 bases and 9 bases, there was a span of 22 bases. CDR3 in DNA: TGCAGCGTTGTCGGAGGGCCTCTTAGGGACGTTGAGCAGTTCTTC. It specifies CSVVGGPLRDVEQFF.

The chain combines TRBV3-1 (or the pseudogene TRBV3-2) with TRBJ2-2, with no clear D. Germline V gene data show CDR1 as LGHDT and CDR2 as YNNKEL (reference sequence). The CDR3 consists of 13 residues. Trimming removed 4 bases from V and 7 bases from J, with 10 bases in between. The CDR3 loop is CASSPSTGGELFF. CDR3 sequence (DNA): TGTGCCAGCAGCCCTTCTACTGGCGGGGAGCTGTTTTTT.

This chain connects TRBV27 to TRBJ1-1; 7 bases are a match to TRBD1. Germline V gene data show CDR1 as MNHEY and CDR2 as SMNVEV (reference sequence). V shed 6 bases and J 11 bases; nucleotides not matched to a gene: 12. The CDR3 is 13 amino acids. The DNA for the CDR3 is TGTGCCAGCAGAGAACAGGGGAGGCTGCGGGCTTTCTTT. Translating gives CASREQGRLRAFF.

The rearrangement uses TRBV5-1 and TRBJ2-6, with D hard to call. The CDR3 loop spans 15 amino acids. V was trimmed by 1 base and J by 0 bases, leaving 5 bases between them. Germline V gene data show CDR1 as SGHRS and CDR2 as YFSETQ. In nucleotides, the CDR3 is TGCGCCAGCAGCTTGAAGGCCTCTGGGGCCAACGTCCTGACTTTC. This gives the protein CASSLKASGANVLTF.

The rearrangement links TRBV5-5 to TRBJ2-2; no reliable D call. Trimming removed 4 bases at V and 3 bases at J, with 10 bases between. This CDR3 has 14 residues. Germline loops: CDR1 SGHKS, CDR2 YYEKEE (reference sequence). CDR3 nucleotide sequence: TGTGCCAGCAGCCTCTCCGGTGACACCGGGGAGCTGTTTTTT. This sequence encodes CASSLSGDTGELFF.

The CDR3 bases are TGTGCCAGCAGTTACAAGGGGAGCGTGCCCGAGCAGTACTTC. This codes for CASSYKGSVPEQYF. The rearrangement links TRBV6-5 to TRBJ2-7, with D possibly being TRBD1 or TRBD2 (5 bases each). The CDR3 is 14 residues long. V was clipped by 2 bases and J by 6 bases, with 14 bases between them. Germline V CDR1 and CDR2: MNHEY, SVGAGI.

The rearrangement links TRBV27 to TRBJ2-5, with 9 positions matching TRBD2. V was pared by 3 bases and J by 5 bases, with 4 bases of the junction left unmatched. Per germline, CDR1 MNHEY and CDR2 SMNVEV (reference sequence). This CDR3 is 14 amino acids long. As DNA, the CDR3 is TGTGCCAGCAGTTTTGGGGCGGGAGGGGAGACCCAGTACTTC. Translation gives CASSFGAGGETQYF.

This clone came up a few times. The chain combines TRBV4-1 with TRBJ2-5; D gene unclear. The CDR3 is 18 residues long. Germline V gene sequence: CDR1 MGHRA, CDR2 YSYEKL. Trimming pared 0 bases from V and 1 base from J, leaving 18 bases between. The CDR3 reads CASSQENLIVAPQETQYF. Here the CDR3 DNA reads TGCGCCAGCAGCCAAGAAAATCTTATAGTGGCTCCCCAAGAGACCCAGTACTTC.

The gene calls are TRBV18 and TRBJ1-2; unclear D gene. Germline V gene lookup returns CDR1 KGHSH and CDR2 LQKENI. V lost 6 bases and J 0 bases, leaving 5 bases between the germline ends. The CDR3 has 12 amino acids. This CDR3 is CASSASNYGYTF. CDR3 in DNA: TGTGCCAGCTCGGCGTCTAACTATGGCTACACCTTC.

The CDR3 reads CAAAGGPSSYNEQFF. As DNA, the CDR3 is TGTGCCGCAGCCGGGGGGCCGAGCTCCTACAATGAGCAGTTCTTC. The J gene is TRBJ2-1, the V gene TRBV2, with D possibly being TRBD2 (7 bases). Germline CDR1 reads SNHLY; CDR2 reads FYNNEI. Trimming left V 11 bases short and J 0 bases short, with 17 bases between. The CDR3 loop spans 15 amino acids.